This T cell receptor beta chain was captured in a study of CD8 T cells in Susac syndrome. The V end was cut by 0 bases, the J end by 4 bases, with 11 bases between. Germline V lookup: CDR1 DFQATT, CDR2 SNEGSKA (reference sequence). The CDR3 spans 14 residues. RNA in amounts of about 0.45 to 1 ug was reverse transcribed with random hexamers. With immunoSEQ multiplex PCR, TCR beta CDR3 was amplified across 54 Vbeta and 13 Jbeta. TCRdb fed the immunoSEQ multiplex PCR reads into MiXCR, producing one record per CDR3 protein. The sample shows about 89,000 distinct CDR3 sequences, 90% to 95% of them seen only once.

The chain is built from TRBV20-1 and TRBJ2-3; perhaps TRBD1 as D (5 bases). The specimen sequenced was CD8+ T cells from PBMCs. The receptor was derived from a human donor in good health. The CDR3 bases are TGCAGTGCTAGAGATCAAGGGGAAGCAGATACGCAGTATTTT. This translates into CSARDQGEADTQYF.